The 8 T cell receptor beta chains below all came from one sample that was sequenced in a study of cytomegalovirus exposure and HLA in healthy donors (dated by TCRdb to 2015 to 2018). The method behind the library was the immunoSEQ multiplex PCR assay. For the multiplex PCR, a mixture combining 60 forward primers for TCR Vbeta segments and 13 reverse primers for TCR Jbeta segments was used. Here the immuneACCESS table is served through TCRdb, limited to in-frame sequences with V and J called. Missing clones are a known gap in these copies; in checked studies unresolved V genes cover under half, and the rest lacks a known reason. The sample table records approximately 160,000 clones; approximately 73% of these occur just once. Clones ranked in the top ten supply over 1.2% of the sample. The sample taken for sequencing was PBMCs. Receptors were obtained from a man aged 50 to 59 in good health and CMV-seronegative.

The chain has TRBV2 and TRBJ2-7; 11 bases fit TRBD2. V was clipped by 3 bases and J by 2 bases; unmatched bases: 6. CDR1 is SNHLY, CDR2 FYNNEI, per germline. CDR3 length equals 16 residues. DNA for the CDR3: TGTGCCAGCAGTGACCTAGCGGGGGGATCGACCTACGAGCAGTACTTC. The encoded protein is CASSDLAGGSTYEQYF. The whole variable domain, remainder taken from reference TRBV2 and TRBJ2-7, is EPEVTQTPSHQVTQMGQEVILRCVPISNHLYFYWYRQILGQKVEFLVSFYNNEISEKSEIFDDQFSVERPDGSNFTLKIRSTKLEDSAMYFCASSDLAGGSTYEQYFGPGTRLTVT.

The chain uses TRBV11-2 and TRBJ1-5; maybe TRBD1 (6 bases). Trimming took off 3 bases at V and 5 bases at J, with 11 bases between the two ends. From germline, CDR1 is SGHAT and CDR2 FQNNGV. The CDR3 runs to 14 residues. Here the CDR3 reads CASSLHRDDQPQHF. The CDR3, as DNA: TGTGCCAGCAGCTTGCACAGGGACGATCAGCCCCAGCATTTT.

The chain is built from TRBV27 and TRBJ2-5; 8 bases are a match to TRBD2. CDR1 is MNHEY, CDR2 SMNVEV, per germline (reference sequence). The CDR3 runs to 15 residues. The V segment lost 3 bases and the J segment 5 bases; nucleotides outside the gene matches: 8. The CDR3 bases are TGTGCCAGCAGTTTTCGGGGGGGGGCCGAGGAGACCCAGTACTTC. It specifies CASSFRGGAEETQYF.

Details on this clone: This specimen includes other DNA sequences encoding the same CDR3. The chain combines TRBV5-1 with TRBJ2-5; D gene uncertain. CDR1 SGHRS and CDR2 YFSETQ come from the germline V gene. There are 11 residues in the CDR3. Trimming removed 3 bases at V and 2 bases at J, with 2 bases between. CDR3 in amino acids: CASSSQETQYF. The DNA of the CDR3 is TGCGCCAGCAGCTCGCAAGAGACCCAGTACTTC.

This chain connects TRBV5-1 to TRBJ1-4; the match to TRBD1 covers 9 bases. CDR1 and CDR2 (germline): SGHRS, YFSETQ. This CDR3 has 17 amino acids. V dropped 2 bases and J dropped 0; count of bases not matched to a gene: 5. CDR3 DNA: TGCGCCAGCAGCTTCTTCGGACAGGGGACAACTAATGAAAAACTGTTTTTT. Its translation is CASSFFGQGTTNEKLFF.

The chain carries TRBV6-6 and TRBJ2-2; D remains ambiguous. V was shortened by 6 bases and J by 7 bases, with 15 bases between the two germline ends. The CDR3 is 14 amino acids. Germline V lookup: CDR1 MNHNY, CDR2 SVGAGI (reference sequence). The CDR3 is CASSQQLPYGELFF. The DNA of the CDR3 is TGTGCCAGCAGCCAACAGCTACCATACGGGGAGCTGTTTTTT.

This chain connects TRBV20-1 to TRBJ2-1, with a possible D match to TRBD1 (5 bases). This CDR3 is 11 amino acids long. V shed 6 bases and J shed 10 bases, with 13 bases lying between them. Germline loops: CDR1 DFQATT, CDR2 SNEGSKA (reference sequence). The CDR3: CSALGAQEQFF. The CDR3 DNA reads as TGCAGTGCCCTAGGGGCGCAGGAGCAGTTCTTC.

J is TRBJ1-2 and V is TRBV11-2; TRBD1 agrees at 8 bases. V shed 7 bases and J 2 bases; nucleotides not matched to a gene: 9. CDR1 and CDR2 (germline): SGHAT, FQNNGV. This CDR3 spans 15 amino acids. The DNA of the CDR3 is TGTGCCAGCACCGTAAGCCGGGACAGGAACTATGGCTACACCTTC. This gives the protein CASTVSRDRNYGYTF.